A selection of T cell receptor beta chains follows, all from one sample in a study of T cell responses to AZD1222 COVID-19 vaccine. Assay: immunoSEQ multiplex PCR; the TCRdb copy retains only in-frame clones and omits some. This sample has 110,000 or so clones, with roughly 88% found just once. The input for sequencing was peripheral blood, taken 28 days after the second AZD1222 dose. These receptor sequences come from an adult who received the AZD1222 COVID-19 vaccine. Both conserved end residues are part of each CDR3. The order of the fields is CDR3 protein, CDR3 DNA, V gene, clone size, J gene, D gene. D genes are given only for firm matches. Clone size appears in some rows only: once, few, many, or a class for an expanded clone.

CDR3: CASSLEQGPGSVYNSPLHF
DNA: TGTGCCAGCAGCTTAGAACAGGGGCCCGGGTCGGTATATAATTCACCCCTCCACTTT
V: TRBV11-3
size: -
J: TRBJ1-6
D: TRBD1

CDR3: CASSLGLGGDTQYF
DNA: TGTGCCAGCAGCTTAGGCTTGGGGGGAGATACGCAGTATTTT
V: TRBV11-3
size: -
J: TRBJ2-3
D: -

CDR3: CASSLSLASLSYEQYF
DNA: TGTGCCAGCAGTTTATCATTGGCGAGCCTCTCCTACGAGCAGTACTTC
V: TRBV27
size: -
J: TRBJ2-7
D: -

CDR3: CASSPPTGQGNTEAFF
DNA: TGTGCCAGCTCACCACCAACGGGACAGGGGAACACTGAAGCTTTCTTT
V: TRBV18
size: -
J: TRBJ1-1
D: TRBD1

CDR3: CVTAPGRGSYEQYF
DNA: TGTGTCACAGCACCGGGGAGGGGCTCTTACGAGCAGTACTTC
V: TRBV2
size: -
J: TRBJ2-7
D: TRBD2

CDR3: CASSRPSVGEQYF
DNA: TGCGCCAGCAGCCGCCCATCGGTGGGAGAGCAGTACTTC
V: TRBV4-1
size: few
J: TRBJ2-7
D: -

CDR3: CASSAEAFF
DNA: TGTGCTTCAAGTGCTGAAGCTTTCTTT
V: TRBV5-4
size: -
J: TRBJ1-1
D: -

CDR3: CASSLNINSPLHF
DNA: TGTGCCAGCAGCTTAAACATAAATTCACCCCTCCACTTT
V: TRBV11-3
size: -
J: TRBJ1-6
D: -

CDR3: CSVETTGLPQYF
DNA: TGCAGCGTTGAAACGACAGGGCTTCCGCAGTACTTC
V: TRBV29-1
size: -
J: TRBJ2-7
D: TRBD1

CDR3: CASSPTGWDGYTF
DNA: TGTGCCAGCAGCCCTACAGGGTGGGATGGCTACACCTTC
V: TRBV7-9
size: -
J: TRBJ1-2
D: -

CDR3: CASSQEGGDYGYTF
DNA: TGCGCCAGCAGCCAAGAAGGGGGTGACTATGGCTACACCTTC
V: TRBV4-3
size: -
J: TRBJ1-2
D: -

CDR3: CASSQADGGTQYF
DNA: TGTGCCAGCAGCCAGGCCGACGGAGGGACCCAGTACTTC
V: TRBV3-1/TRBV3-2
size: -
J: TRBJ2-5
D: -

CDR3: CASSQDRVRDHEQFF
DNA: TGTGCCAGCAGCCAAGATAGGGTCAGGGACCATGAGCAGTTCTTC
V: TRBV14
size: -
J: TRBJ2-1
D: -

CDR3: CASSLVDRGRDGYTF
DNA: TGTGCCAGCAGCTTGGTTGACAGGGGGCGAGATGGCTACACCTTC
V: TRBV5-4
size: -
J: TRBJ1-2
D: TRBD1

CDR3: CASGGGTEAFF
DNA: TGTGCCAGCGGAGGGGGAACTGAAGCTTTCTTT
V: TRBV6-6
size: -
J: TRBJ1-1
D: -

CDR3: CASSETGGLGEAYGYTF
DNA: TGTGCCAGCAGTGAGACAGGGGGCTTGGGTGAGGCCTATGGCTACACCTTC
V: TRBV25-1
size: -
J: TRBJ1-2
D: TRBD1

CDR3: CASRRDKREQETQYF
DNA: TGCGCCAGCAGACGGGACAAGAGAGAGCAAGAGACCCAGTACTTC
V: TRBV4-1
size: -
J: TRBJ2-5
D: -

CDR3: CASRNPRTGPVPQYEQYF
DNA: TGCGCCAGCAGGAACCCTCGGACAGGTCCGGTCCCACAATACGAGCAGTACTTC
V: TRBV10-1
size: -
J: TRBJ2-7
D: TRBD1

CDR3: CASSLGRGNYGYTF
DNA: TGTGCCAGCAGCTTGGGCAGGGGTAACTATGGCTACACCTTC
V: TRBV5-4
size: -
J: TRBJ1-2
D: -

CDR3: CASSSGQSAEAFF
DNA: TGTGCCAGCAGCTCGGGACAGTCGGCTGAAGCTTTCTTT
V: TRBV6-5
size: -
J: TRBJ1-1
D: TRBD1

CDR3: CASSPRDSYTEAFF
DNA: TGTGCCAGCTCACCCCGGGACAGCTACACTGAAGCTTTCTTT
V: TRBV18
size: -
J: TRBJ1-1
D: TRBD1

CDR3: CASSPQGAPATNEKLFF
DNA: TGTGCCAGCAGTCCACAGGGGGCCCCTGCAACTAATGAAAAACTGTTTTTT
V: TRBV6-6
size: -
J: TRBJ1-4
D: TRBD1

CDR3: CASRPDIGSGKLFF
DNA: TGCGCCAGCAGACCGGATATCGGGAGTGGAAAACTGTTTTTT
V: TRBV5-1
size: -
J: TRBJ1-4
D: -

CDR3: CASSQPSVALNEKLFF
DNA: TGTGCCAGCAGCCAGCCTTCAGTCGCTCTTAATGAAAAACTGTTTTTT
V: TRBV3-1/TRBV3-2
size: -
J: TRBJ1-4
D: -

CDR3: CASSLTSIGTGGSTEAFF
DNA: TGTGCCAGCAGCTTAACGTCGATAGGGACAGGGGGAAGCACTGAAGCTTTCTTT
V: TRBV7-3
size: -
J: TRBJ1-1
D: TRBD1

CDR3: CASTERVASGVETQYF
DNA: TGTGCCAGCACTGAAAGGGTGGCTAGCGGGGTGGAGACCCAGTACTTC
V: TRBV2
size: -
J: TRBJ2-5
D: TRBD2

CDR3: CASSQGQGRLAEQFF
DNA: TGTGCCAGCTCACAGGGACAGGGGAGACTCGCTGAGCAGTTCTTC
V: TRBV18
size: -
J: TRBJ2-1
D: TRBD1

CDR3: CASSFLAGVKTQYF
DNA: TGTGCCAGCAGCTTCCTAGCGGGGGTGAAGACCCAGTACTTC
V: TRBV7-2
size: once
J: TRBJ2-5
D: TRBD2

CDR3: CASSSRGVRAPGYEQYF
DNA: TGTGCCAGCAGTTCTCGGGGGGTCAGGGCCCCTGGCTACGAGCAGTACTTC
V: TRBV27
size: -
J: TRBJ2-7
D: TRBD2

CDR3: CASRPGFNYGYTF
DNA: TGTGCCAGCAGGCCAGGGTTTAACTATGGCTACACCTTC
V: TRBV28
size: -
J: TRBJ1-2
D: -

CDR3: CATSRDRSGISSYEQYF
DNA: TGTGCCACCAGCAGAGATAGGTCGGGGATAAGCTCCTACGAGCAGTACTTC
V: TRBV15
size: -
J: TRBJ2-7
D: -

CDR3: CASGGTTSGEKLFF
DNA: TGTGCTAGTGGTGGGACCACCAGCGGTGAAAAACTGTTTTTT
V: TRBV12-5
size: few
J: TRBJ1-4
D: -

CDR3: CASSILPGYTGELFF
DNA: TGCGCCAGCAGCATTCTTCCAGGATACACCGGGGAGCTGTTTTTT
V: TRBV5-1
size: -
J: TRBJ2-2
D: -

CDR3: CASSQGRSSEAFF
DNA: TGTGCCAGCAGCCAGGGGAGGAGCTCTGAAGCTTTCTTT
V: TRBV14
size: few
J: TRBJ1-1
D: -

CDR3: CASGLVRDRGWGTEAFF
DNA: TGTGCTAGTGGTTTGGTCCGGGACAGGGGTTGGGGCACTGAAGCTTTCTTT
V: TRBV12-5
size: once
J: TRBJ1-1
D: TRBD1

CDR3: CASSPGVDGNQPQHF
DNA: TGTGCCAGCAGCCCAGGGGTTGATGGCAATCAGCCCCAGCATTTT
V: TRBV9
size: -
J: TRBJ1-5
D: -

CDR3: CASSPGRNSGYTF
DNA: TGTGCCAGCAGTCCTGGACGGAATAGTGGCTACACCTTC
V: TRBV12-3/TRBV12-4
size: -
J: TRBJ1-2
D: -

CDR3: CANSSGGGTNEKLFF
DNA: TGTGCCAACAGCTCCGGAGGGGGTACTAATGAAAAACTGTTTTTT
V: TRBV9
size: -
J: TRBJ1-4
D: -

CDR3: CASSIDAWGETQYF
DNA: TGCGCCAGCAGCATCGACGCCTGGGGAGAGACCCAGTACTTC
V: TRBV5-1
size: -
J: TRBJ2-5
D: -

CDR3: CASSLSTGTTEAFF
DNA: TGTGCCAGCAGCTTATCAACAGGGACCACTGAAGCTTTCTTT
V: TRBV11-2
size: once
J: TRBJ1-1
D: -